Listed below are T cell receptor beta chains from one sample, sequenced in a study of T cells in Graves' hyperthyroidism and ophthalmopathy. One entry per CDR3 protein results from TCRdb running MiXCR on the multiplex PCR reads. The profile shows around 290,000 distinct CDR3 sequences, about an eighth of them singletons. Sequenced: blood. The receptor source for this set is a woman younger than 45 with Graves' hyperthyroidism that later progressed to Graves' ophthalmopathy. CDR3s include the opening cysteine and the closing phenylalanine or tryptophan. Each record gives: clone size, V gene, J gene, D gene, CDR3 DNA, CDR3 protein. D genes are given only for firm matches. Clone size is not always given. Where it is, it says once, few, many or a class for expanded clones.

many	TRBV3-1	TRBJ2-3	TRBD2	TGTGCCAGCAGCCAAAATCCAGCGGGAGCGGGAGATACGCAGTATTTT	CASSQNPAGAGDTQYF
many	TRBV3-1	TRBJ2-7	-	TGTGCCAGCAGCCAATCCGGCTTAACCTACGAGCAGTACTTC	CASSQSGLTYEQYF
many	TRBV3-1	TRBJ2-1	-	TGTGCCAGCAGCCTCAAGGGGGGGTACAATGAGCAGTTCTTC	CASSLKGGYNEQFF
many	TRBV7-9	TRBJ1-1	-	TGTGCCAGCAGCTTAATCCGGGAGAACACTGAAGCTTTCTTT	CASSLIRENTEAFF
many	TRBV28	TRBJ1-1	-	TGTGCCAGCAGTTTGCGGCCCCCGAGCTCCACTGAAGCTTTCTTT	CASSLRPPSSTEAFF
-	TRBV7-2	TRBJ1-2	TRBD1	TGTGCCAGCAGCCCGATAGAAGGGACAGACTATGGCTACACCTTC	CASSPIEGTDYGYTF
-	TRBV29-1	TRBJ2-2	-	TGCAGCTTTAATGGATTTCGGGGGGAGCTGTTTTTT	CSFNGFRGELFF
-	TRBV5-6	TRBJ2-7	-	TGTGCCAGCAGCTTCGGGACATCCTCCTACGAGCAGTACTTC	CASSFGTSSYEQYF
many	TRBV7-2	TRBJ2-5	-	TGTGCCAGCAGCTCTCAGGGGGGACTAGGGGGTGCGACCCAGTACTTC	CASSSQGGLGGATQYF
few	TRBV20-1	TRBJ2-5	TRBD2	TGCAGTGCTAGAGATGCGGAGGGAGGGCCCGGAGAGACCCAGTACTTC	CSARDAEGGPGETQYF
-	TRBV6-1	TRBJ2-3	-	TGTGCCAGCAGCAACAGGGCAGGGGGACTGGCAGATACGCAGTATTTT	CASSNRAGGLADTQYF
many	TRBV7-2	TRBJ1-1	-	TGTGCCAGCAGCCAGGGTTGGGCAGCCATGAACACTGAAGCTTTCTTT	CASSQGWAAMNTEAFF
many	TRBV7-2	TRBJ2-1	TRBD2	TGTGCCAGCAGCCAGCGGGGATCCTACAATGAGCAGTTCTTC	CASSQRGSYNEQFF
many	TRBV7-9	TRBJ1-4	-	TGTGCCAGCAGCCCGTCCGGGGCTAATGAAAAACTGTTTTTT	CASSPSGANEKLFF
-	TRBV4-3	TRBJ2-6	TRBD2	TGCGCCAGCAGCCGCCGACTAGCGGGATTCTCCAGCTCTGGGGCCAACGTCCTGACTTTC	CASSRRLAGFSSSGANVLTF
many	TRBV28	TRBJ1-2	-	TGTGCCAGCAGTTTACTTGACAGCACCTATGGCTACACCTTC	CASSLLDSTYGYTF
many	TRBV18	TRBJ2-7	-	TGTGCCAGCTCACCACCGGGGCTCAACTTACTCGAGCAGTACTTC	CASSPPGLNLLEQYF
-	TRBV6-1	TRBJ2-1	-	TGTGCCAGCAGTGTTACCGAAACTAGAAACAATGAGCAGTTCTTC	CASSVTETRNNEQFF
-	TRBV15	TRBJ2-5	TRBD1	TGTGCCACCAGCAGAGATCTCCGAGACTCTGGACAGGTTGTTCAAGAGACCCAGTACTTC	CATSRDLRDSGQVVQETQYF
-	TRBV19	TRBJ1-2	-	TGTGCCAGTAGTATTAACAGGGATACTGGCTACACCTTC	CASSINRDTGYTF
many	TRBV24-1	TRBJ2-3	TRBD2	TGTGCCACCAGTGATTTCGGGCTAGCGGGGACCACAGATACGCAGTATTTT	CATSDFGLAGTTDTQYF
many	TRBV27	TRBJ2-3	-	TGTGCCAGCAGTTTATCCTACCGCAATACGCAGTATTTT	CASSLSYRNTQYF
many	TRBV5-1	TRBJ2-7	TRBD2	TGCGCCAGCAGCCTCCCCCGTAGCGGGAGTTACGAGCAGTACTTC	CASSLPRSGSYEQYF
many	TRBV27	TRBJ1-1	TRBD1	TGTGCCAGCAGTATAACAGGGGGGAACACTGAAGCTTTCTTT	CASSITGGNTEAFF